This T cell receptor (beta chain) was retrieved from a study of CD8 T cells in ankylosing spondylitis. The study's findings and limits: Matched synovial fluid from ankylosing spondylitis patients was reported to be enriched for disease-linked clones. Previously reported in reactive arthritis synovial fluid and blood were some of the motif variants. Typical of ankylosing spondylitis blood, it appeared, was a TCR beta motif of several highly homologous variants.

Worth noting for this clonotype: No antigen is known for it.

Generation of TCR beta libraries employed quantitative 5'-RACE incorporating molecular barcodes. TCRdb redid the calling of the 5' RACE reads with MiXCR, one entry per CDR3 protein. Among 750,000 to 850,000 distinct CDR3 sequences listed, over 9.5% were seen once. The germline gives CDR1 SGHVS, CDR2 FNYEAQ. Trimming cost V 5 bases and J 3 bases; bases outside gene matches: 16. The CDR3 sequence is 17 residues long. This clonotype was sampled from a male donor with ankylosing spondylitis. The V and J genes are TRBV7-6 and TRBJ2-7, with 7 bases identical to TRBD1. Sequenced: blood, either unsorted or a sorted T cell fraction (not recorded which). The CDR3 loop reads CASSTEPPGQINYEQYF. The CDR3, as DNA: TGTGCCAGCAGCACGGAACCCCCGGGACAGATAAACTACGAGCAGTACTTC. Complete variable domain (other parts from reference TRBV7-6 and TRBJ2-7): GAGVSQSPRYKVTKRGQDVALRCDPISGHVSLYWYRQALGQGPEFLTYFNYEAQQDKSGLPNDRFSAERPEGSISTLTIQRTEQRDSAMYRCASSTEPPGQINYEQYFGPGTRLTVT.